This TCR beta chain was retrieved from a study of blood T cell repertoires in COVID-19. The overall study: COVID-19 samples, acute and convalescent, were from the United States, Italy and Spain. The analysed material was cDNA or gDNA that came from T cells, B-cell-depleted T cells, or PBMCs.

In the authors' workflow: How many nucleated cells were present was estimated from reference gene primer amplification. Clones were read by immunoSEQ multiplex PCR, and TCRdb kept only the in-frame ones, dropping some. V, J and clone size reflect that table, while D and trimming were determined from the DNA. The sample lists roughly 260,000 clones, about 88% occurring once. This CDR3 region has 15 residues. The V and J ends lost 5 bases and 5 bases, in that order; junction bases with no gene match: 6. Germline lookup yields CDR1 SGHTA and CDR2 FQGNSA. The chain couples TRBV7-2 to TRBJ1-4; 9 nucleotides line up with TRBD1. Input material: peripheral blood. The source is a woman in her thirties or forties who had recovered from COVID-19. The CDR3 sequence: CASSVQGASNEKLFF. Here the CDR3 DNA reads TGTGCCAGCAGCGTACAGGGGGCCTCAAATGAAAAACTGTTTTTT. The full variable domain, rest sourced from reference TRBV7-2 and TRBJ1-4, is GAGVSQSPSNKVTEKGKDVELRCDPISGHTALYWYRQSLGQGLEFLIYFQGNSAPDKSGLPSDRFSAERTGGSVSTLTIQRTQQEDSAVYLCASSVQGASNEKLFFGSGTQLSVL.